These 20 T cell receptor beta chains originate from one sample sequenced in a study of shared clonotypes between healthy human individuals. Sequencing used immunoSEQ multiplex PCR; TCRdb keeps in-frame clones, though not all of them. The sample includes some 2.1 million clones, 85% to 95% of them seen just once. The specimen was naive CD4+ T cells sorted from blood. This sample's subset: CD45RA+ positively selected. The origin of the receptors is a man aged 18 to 35 in good health.

V is TRBV4-1 and J is TRBJ2-5; TRBD1 matches 10 bases. The germline CDR1 and CDR2 sequences are MGHRA and YSYEKL. The CDR3 covers 13 residues. J was trimmed by 13 bases and V by 0 bases; bases with no gene match: 5. This CDR3 reads CASSQDRDRGRYF. For the CDR3, the DNA is TGCGCCAGCAGCCAAGATCGGGACAGGGGAAGGTACTTC.

This clone occurred once. Other DNA sequences within the sample encode an identical CDR3. The CDR3 is CASSYSTGGNEKLFF. The CDR3 DNA sequence: TGTGCCAGCAGTTACTCGACAGGCGGTAATGAAAAACTGTTTTTT. The rearrangement joins TRBV6-5 to TRBJ1-4; a weak D match, TRBD1 (6 bases). The CDR3 has 15 residues. Germline V gene lookup returns CDR1 MNHEY and CDR2 SVGAGI. Trimming stripped 0 bases from V and 4 bases from J, with 9 bases between.

In its sample, this clone was seen a few times. The chain employs TRBV9 and TRBJ1-3, with a weak D call TRBD1 (6 bases). V gave up 1 base and J gave up 9 bases, with 17 bases separating them. Per the germline V gene, CDR1 is SGDLS and CDR2 is YYNGEE. The CDR3 runs to 15 residues. The CDR3 here is CASSVWDTDGGTIYF. CDR3 nucleotides: TGTGCCAGCAGCGTATGGGACACCGACGGCGGCACCATATATTTT.

This clone was seen once. This chain links TRBV7-9 with TRBJ2-7; D is tentatively TRBD1 or TRBD2 (5 bases each). Trimming took 5 bases from V and 3 from J, leaving 11 bases between them. CDR3 length: 13 residues. Germline V gives CDR1 SEHNR, CDR2 FQNEAQ (reference sequence). CDR3 protein: CASSRGRDYEQYF. CDR3 nucleotide sequence: TGTGCCAGCAGCCGGGGACGGGACTACGAGCAGTACTTC.

The chain recombines TRBV12-5 with TRBJ2-3; D unresolved. V lost 5 bases, J lost 3 bases, and 6 bases lay in between. This CDR3 region has 12 residues. Germline lookup yields CDR1 LGHNT and CDR2 FRNRAP. DNA for the CDR3: TGTGCTAGTGGTATTGGGACAGATACGCAGTATTTT. This translates into CASGIGTDTQYF.

The table lists this clone with a count of one. This clone may be a read error of a much larger clone one base away. The chain combines TRBV6-4 with TRBJ2-6, with D unclear. Trimming took 0 bases from V and 0 from J, leaving 3 bases between them. CDR3 length: 15 residues. The germline CDR1 and CDR2 sequences are MRHNA and SNTAGT. For the CDR3, the DNA is TGTGCCAGCAGTGACTCGAGCTCTGGGGCCAACGTCCTGACTTTC. It yields the protein CASSDSSSGANVLTF.

The rearrangement links TRBV4-3 to TRBJ2-1; the D is unclear. The CDR3 is 15 amino acids. With 1 base removed from V and 6 bases from J, the gap between germline ends came to 13 bases. CDR1 is LGHNA and CDR2 is YSLEER in the germline V gene. The CDR3 reads CASSQVSGQRNEQFF. CDR3 coding DNA: TGCGCCAGCAGCCAAGTCTCCGGGCAGCGCAATGAGCAGTTCTTC.

This clone is a singleton in its sample. This chain uses TRBV7-9 with TRBJ2-3; no clear D gene. The V gene's germline CDR1 is SEHNR and CDR2 FQNEAQ (reference sequence). The germline V and J ends were trimmed by 2 bases and 0 bases, with 9 bases remaining between them. The CDR3 runs to 15 residues. The CDR3 protein is CASSLSQTSTDTQYF. The CDR3 DNA sequence: TGTGCCAGCAGCTTATCCCAAACTAGCACAGATACGCAGTATTTT.

The V gene is TRBV10-3, the J gene TRBJ2-2; 12 bases match TRBD2. Germline values: CDR1 ENHRY, CDR2 SYGVKD. The trim removed 6 bases at V and 6 bases at J, leaving 8 bases unmatched. The CDR3 consists of 16 residues. CDR3 region: CAIRQTSGRIPGELFF. DNA for the CDR3: TGTGCCATCAGGCAGACTAGCGGGAGAATACCCGGGGAGCTGTTTTTT.

The V and J genes are TRBV9 and TRBJ1-6; 9 bases align to TRBD1. V was pared by 0 bases and J by 10 bases, with 8 bases of the junction left unmatched. The CDR3 loop spans 16 amino acids. Germline CDR1 reads SGDLS; CDR2 reads YYNGEE. CDR3 in amino acids: CASSVGGGQGSSPLHF. CDR3 bases: TGTGCCAGCAGCGTAGGAGGGGGACAGGGAAGCTCACCCCTCCACTTT.

The chain combines TRBV7-2 with TRBJ1-3; tentative D call: TRBD1 (5 bases). The CDR3 sequence is 15 residues long. Germline CDR1 reads SGHTA; CDR2 reads FQGNSA. The V and J ends lost 0 bases and 3 bases respectively, with 9 bases between them. CDR3 amino acids: CASSLAGTFGNTIYF. The CDR3 DNA follows: TGTGCCAGCAGCTTAGCCGGGACGTTTGGAAACACCATATATTTT.

V gene TRBV5-1 combines with J gene TRBJ1-4; TRBD1 is a possible D gene (5 bases). The CDR3 loop spans 18 amino acids. Trimming removed 0 bases at V and 0 bases at J, with 15 bases between. CDR1 and CDR2 (germline): SGHRS, YFSETQ. DNA of the CDR3: TGCGCCAGCAGCTTGGCGCCCCAGGGACGTGCAACTAATGAAAAACTGTTTTTT. It translates to CASSLAPQGRATNEKLFF.

The chain joins TRBV10-1 to TRBJ2-2; TRBD2 agrees at 7 bases. The V gene's germline CDR1 is WNHNN and CDR2 SYGVQD (reference sequence). The CDR3 runs 17 residues. Trimming took 4 bases from V and 2 from J; bases not matched to a gene: 10. The CDR3 sequence is CASSGGLVAGNTGELFF. DNA of the CDR3: TGCGCCAGCAGTGGAGGGCTCGTAGCGGGCAACACCGGGGAGCTGTTTTTT.

The chain links TRBV16 to TRBJ2-5; TRBD1 agrees at 7 bases. The germline gives CDR1 KGHSY, CDR2 FQNENV. The CDR3 contains 14 residues. The J segment lost 7 bases and the V segment lost 6 bases, leaving 11 bases of the junction unmatched. CDR3 in DNA: TGTGCCAGCAGTCCCGGACAGGCAAGGGGGACCCAGTACTTC. Its translation: CASSPGQARGTQYF.

The chain couples TRBV27 to TRBJ1-1; 7 bases map to TRBD1. V shed 8 bases, J shed 0 bases, and the junction held 6 bases outside the gene matches. The CDR3 covers 14 residues. Germline CDR1 is MNHEY and CDR2 is SMNVEV (reference sequence). Here the CDR3 reads CASGQTGMNTEAFF. The DNA of the CDR3 is TGTGCCAGCGGTCAGACAGGGATGAACACTGAAGCTTTCTTT.

The chain is built from TRBV11-2 and TRBJ1-2; D might be TRBD1 (5 bases). This CDR3 contains 15 residues. V lost 2 bases and J lost 6, with 16 bases in between. CDR1 SGHAT and CDR2 FQNNGV come from the germline V gene. CDR3 sequence reads: CASSLRTPGGDGYTF. The CDR3, as DNA: TGTGCCAGCAGCTTAAGGACTCCCGGGGGAGATGGCTACACCTTC.

The chain combines TRBV5-3 with TRBJ1-1, with D unclear. TRBV5-3 falls under the ORF class, with uncertain function. The CDR3 covers 14 residues. The ends were cut back, 8 bases at V and 5 bases at J, with 19 bases in the middle. The DNA of the CDR3 is TGTGCCAGGGTACGTCGGGGATGGTGGACTGAAGCTTTCTTT. Its protein product is CARVRRGWWTEAFF.

Comment on this clone: This same CDR3 is encoded by further DNA sequences in the sample. V and J are TRBV2 and TRBJ1-1; D is unresolved. There are 14 residues in the CDR3. V lost 6 bases to trimming and J lost 1 base, with 12 bases between them. The germline V gene has CDR1 SNHLY and CDR2 FYNNEI. CDR3 sequence reads: CASRAETGNTEAFF. In nucleotides, the CDR3 is TGTGCCAGCAGGGCCGAGACGGGGAACACTGAAGCTTTCTTT.

About this clone: The same CDR3 is also encoded by other DNA sequences in this sample. The genes are TRBV19 and TRBJ2-7; 12 bases map to TRBD2. There are 15 residues in the CDR3. The ends lost 4 bases at V and 2 bases at J; junction bases unmatched: 3. The germline V gene encodes CDR1 LNHDA and CDR2 SQIVND (reference sequence). The CDR3 coding sequence is TGTGCCAGTAGTACAGGACTAGCGGGGACCTACGAGCAGTACTTC. Its protein product is CASSTGLAGTYEQYF.

The V gene is TRBV11-2, the J gene TRBJ2-5; D remains unclear. With 1 base removed from V and 5 bases from J, the gap between germline ends came to 14 bases. This CDR3 contains 15 residues. Germline assignment: CDR1 SGHAT and CDR2 FQNNGV. CDR3 sequence reads: CASSLGFLDKETQYF. The CDR3 DNA follows: TGTGCCAGCAGCTTAGGATTCCTGGATAAGGAGACCCAGTACTTC.